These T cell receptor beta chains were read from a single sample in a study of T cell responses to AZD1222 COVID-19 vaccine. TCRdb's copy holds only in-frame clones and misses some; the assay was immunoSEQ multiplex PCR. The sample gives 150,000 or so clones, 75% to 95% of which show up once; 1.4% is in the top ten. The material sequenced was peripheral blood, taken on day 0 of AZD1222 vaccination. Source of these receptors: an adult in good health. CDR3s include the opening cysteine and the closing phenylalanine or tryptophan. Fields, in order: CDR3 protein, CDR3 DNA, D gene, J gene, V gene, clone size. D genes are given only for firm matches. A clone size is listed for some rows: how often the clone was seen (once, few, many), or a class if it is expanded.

CASSSMGGAKSPSDTQYF	TGCGCCAGCAGCAGTATGGGGGGGGCCAAAAGCCCGTCAGATACGCAGTATTTT	-	TRBJ2-3	TRBV4-1	-
CASSFSRGGIDTQYF	TGTGCCAGCAGCTTCTCACGGGGGGGCATAGATACGCAGTATTTT	TRBD2	TRBJ2-3	TRBV7-9	once
CASSYPGQRGQPQHF	TGTGCCAGCAGTTACCCTGGACAGCGAGGTCAGCCCCAGCATTTT	-	TRBJ1-5	TRBV6-6	-
CASTASGGSYNEQFF	TGTGCCAGCACGGCTAGCGGGGGGAGCTACAATGAGCAGTTCTTC	TRBD2	TRBJ2-1	TRBV2	-
CAWSVRGSEKYF	TGTGCCTGGAGTGTACGCGGAAGTGAGAAGTATTTT	-	TRBJ2-3	TRBV30	once
CSVLQRGGLGEQFF	TGCAGCGTTCTACAGCGGGGGGGCCTCGGTGAGCAGTTCTTC	TRBD2	TRBJ2-1	TRBV29-1	-
CASSVDPHGTGELFF	TGTGCCAGCAGCGTAGATCCCCATGGGACCGGGGAGCTGTTTTTT	-	TRBJ2-2	TRBV9	-
CASSSLDRGKGTEAFF	TGTGCCAGCAGTTCCCTGGACAGGGGAAAGGGAACTGAAGCTTTCTTT	TRBD1	TRBJ1-1	TRBV6-5	-
CASSPRGGGGNYGYTF	TGTGCCAGCAGCCCGAGGGGAGGAGGGGGCAACTATGGCTACACCTTC	TRBD1	TRBJ1-2	TRBV7-2	-
CASSSTGQGIGSPLHF	TGTGCCAGCAGCAGTACGGGACAGGGCATCGGTTCACCCCTCCACTTT	TRBD1	TRBJ1-6	TRBV28	-
CASTTKGLEGTGELFF	TGTGCCAGCACCACTAAAGGGCTCGAAGGGACCGGGGAGCTGTTTTTT	-	TRBJ2-2	TRBV11-3	-
CASSLGTVRPLHF	TGTGCCAGCAGCTTAGGTACAGTACGTCCCCTCCACTTT	-	TRBJ1-6	TRBV7-2	-
CASSRLGGHTIYF	TGTGCCAGCAGCCGCCTTGGGGGACACACCATATATTTT	-	TRBJ1-3	TRBV7-3	-
CASSQGRVNQPQHF	TGTGCCAGCAGCCAAGGAAGGGTTAATCAGCCCCAGCATTTT	-	TRBJ1-5	TRBV3-1/TRBV3-2	-
CASRQPSSGANVLTF	TGTGCCAGCCGACAGCCCAGTTCTGGGGCCAACGTCCTGACTTTC	-	TRBJ2-6	TRBV2	-
CASSSGLNYGYTF	TGTGCCAGCAGTTCAGGCCTTAACTATGGCTACACCTTC	-	TRBJ1-2	TRBV6-5	-
CASSYGRGLGYEQYF	TGTGCCAGCAGTTACGGAAGGGGCCTCGGGTACGAGCAGTACTTC	-	TRBJ2-7	TRBV6-5	-
CASSFVGRNSPLHF	TGTGCCAGCAGCTTTGTTGGCAGGAATTCACCCCTCCACTTT	-	TRBJ1-6	TRBV7-9	-
CASSPSAGAGYGYTF	TGTGCCAGCAGTCCATCGGCCGGGGCGGGCTATGGCTACACCTTC	-	TRBJ1-2	TRBV3-1/TRBV3-2	-
CASSLALGQGGETQYF	TGTGCTAGCAGCTTAGCGCTTGGTCAGGGCGGGGAGACCCAGTACTTC	-	TRBJ2-5	TRBV7-7	few
CASSYSPQETQYF	TGTGCCAGCAGTTACTCGCCACAAGAGACCCAGTACTTC	-	TRBJ2-5	TRBV6-2/TRBV6-3	-
CASSLDQGRSPLHF	TGTGCCAGCAGCTTAGACCAGGGAAGGTCACCCCTCCACTTT	-	TRBJ1-6	TRBV11-2	-
CARGCRTGNTGELFF	TGTGCCAGAGGTTGCCGGACAGGGAACACCGGGGAGCTGTTTTTT	TRBD1	TRBJ2-2	TRBV9	few
CASSLQGYIGTEAFF	TGTGCCAGCAGCCTCCAGGGGTATATCGGCACTGAAGCTTTCTTT	-	TRBJ1-1	TRBV5-4	-
CASSVDPGRGRNEQYF	TGTGCCAGCAGCGTAGACCCGGGCAGGGGGCGCAACGAGCAGTACTTC	TRBD1	TRBJ2-7	TRBV9	-
CASSGARRREGTEAFF	TGCGCCAGCAGCGGAGCCCGACGACGAGAGGGCACTGAAGCTTTCTTT	-	TRBJ1-1	TRBV5-1	-
CASSLHPEGANVLTF	TGTGCCAGCAGCTTACACCCGGAGGGGGCCAACGTCCTGACTTTC	-	TRBJ2-6	TRBV7-8	-
CASSLEFSGGLTDTQYF	TGTGCCAGCAGTTTAGAATTTAGCGGGGGGCTAACAGATACGCAGTATTTT	TRBD2	TRBJ2-3	TRBV27	-
CASPRPTREFF	TGTGCCAGCCCCCGCCCCACAAGGGAGTTCTTC	-	TRBJ2-1	TRBV6-9	-
CATSVASPYNEQFF	TGTGCCACCAGTGTAGCGTCTCCTTACAATGAGCAGTTCTTC	-	TRBJ2-1	TRBV24-1	-
CASSRKDRRLINEKLFF	TGTGCCAGCAGCCGAAAAGACAGAAGGCTGATAAATGAAAAACTGTTTTTT	-	TRBJ1-4	TRBV13	-
CASSLEPPQETQYF	TGCGCCAGCAGCTTGGAACCGCCCCAAGAGACCCAGTACTTC	-	TRBJ2-5	TRBV5-1	-
CASSFEGVGAKNIQYF	TGTGCCAGCAGCTTTGAGGGGGTAGGCGCCAAAAACATTCAGTACTTC	-	TRBJ2-4	TRBV11-2	-
CASSLSAGIYEQYF	TGTGCCAGCAGCTTAAGCGCAGGGATCTACGAGCAGTACTTC	-	TRBJ2-7	TRBV7-9	-
CASSPKPPASGGLTDTQYF	TGTGCCAGCAGCCCCAAACCGCCTGCTAGCGGGGGGCTCACAGATACGCAGTATTTT	TRBD2	TRBJ2-3	TRBV7-2	-
CASSSRPGNEQYF	TGTGCCAGCAGTTCCCGGCCAGGGAACGAGCAGTACTTC	-	TRBJ2-7	TRBV25-1	-
CASSPGSYNEQFF	TGTGCCAGCAGCCCCGGGAGCTACAATGAGCAGTTCTTC	-	TRBJ2-1	TRBV11-3	-